This T cell receptor (beta chain) was obtained from a study of blood T cells in healthy people across ages. Concerning this clonotype itself: A junction boundary mismatches the germline segment, possibly from a read error.

Healthy Russian Caucasian donors spanned ages about 6 to 95 years. Combining a sample-barcoded 5' primer with a J-beta primer mix, a second PCR ran for about 7 to 12 cycles. A single record per CDR3 protein comes from TCRdb applying MiXCR to the 5' RACE reads. The table records 650,000 to 1,000,000 distinct CDR3 sequences, around 36% of them present only once. The CDR3 is made up of 17 amino acids. V gene TRBV12-3 or TRBV12-4 combines with J gene TRBJ1-2; 9 bases agree with TRBD1. This sequence originates from a man aged 18 to 29 in good health. The specimen was blood. CDR3 loop: CACSSGTGPSPDYGYTF. The CDR3 DNA reads as TGTGCCTGCAGCTCGGGGACAGGGCCTTCGCCAGACTATGGCTACACCTTC.